Below, 3 T cell receptor beta chains from the same sample are listed, as sequenced in a study of blood T cell repertoires in COVID-19. Produced via immunoSEQ multiplex PCR; TCRdb's table is partial and in-frame only. There are around 400,000 clones in the sample; roughly 80% occur only once, and around 5.1% lies in the top ten. Material: PBMCs or T cells enriched from blood (not recorded which). These TCRs come from a woman aged 50 to 60 who had recovered from COVID-19.

The chain's CDR3 is CAWSVQRNTEAFF. The CDR3 bases are TGTGCCTGGAGTGTACAGAGGAACACTGAAGCTTTCTTT. The chain carries TRBV30 and TRBJ1-1, with D uncertain. Germline-derived CDR1 and CDR2 are GTSNPN and SVGIG (reference sequence). The CDR3 contains 13 residues. Trimming left V 0 bases short and J 1 base short, with 6 bases between.

The genes are TRBV11-3 and TRBJ2-2; D is ambiguous. The germline gives CDR1 SGHNT, CDR2 YENEEA. The CDR3 extends over 13 amino acids. Trimming removed 0 bases at V and 8 bases at J, with 7 bases between. CDR3 region: CASSLEAVGELFF. CDR3 sequence (DNA): TGTGCCAGCAGCTTAGAGGCCGTGGGGGAGCTGTTTTTT.

The chain couples TRBV7-8 to TRBJ2-1; 10 bases map to TRBD2. Losses at the gene ends were 2 bases for V and 10 bases for J; bases not matched to a gene: 8. The germline CDR1 and CDR2 sequences are SGHVS and FQNEAQ. The CDR3 covers 15 residues. This CDR3 is CASSLLPSTSGEQFF. In DNA, the CDR3 is TGTGCCAGCAGCTTACTGCCATCGACTAGCGGGGAGCAGTTCTTC. The whole variable domain, remainder taken from reference TRBV7-8 and TRBJ2-1, is GAGVSQSPRYKVAKRGQDVALRCDPISGHVSLFWYQQALGQGPEFLTYFQNEAQLDKSGLPSDRFFAERPEGSVSTLKIQRTQQEDSAVYLCASSLLPSTSGEQFFGPGTRLTVL.